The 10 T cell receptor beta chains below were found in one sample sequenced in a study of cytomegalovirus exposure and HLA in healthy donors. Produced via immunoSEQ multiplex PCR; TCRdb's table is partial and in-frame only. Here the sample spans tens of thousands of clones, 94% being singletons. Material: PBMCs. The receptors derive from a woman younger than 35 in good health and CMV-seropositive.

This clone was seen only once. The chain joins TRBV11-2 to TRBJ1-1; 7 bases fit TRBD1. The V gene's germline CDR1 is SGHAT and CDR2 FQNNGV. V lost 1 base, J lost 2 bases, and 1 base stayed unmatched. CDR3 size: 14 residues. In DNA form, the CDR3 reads TGTGCCAGCAGCTTAGCAGGGGGTAACACTGAAGCTTTCTTT. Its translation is CASSLAGGNTEAFF.

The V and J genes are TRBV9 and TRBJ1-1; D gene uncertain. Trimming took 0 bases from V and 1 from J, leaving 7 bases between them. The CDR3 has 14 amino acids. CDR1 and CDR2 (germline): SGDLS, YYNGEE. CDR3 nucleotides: TGTGCCAGCAGCGTAGGCACAGAGAACACTGAAGCTTTCTTT. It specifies CASSVGTENTEAFF.

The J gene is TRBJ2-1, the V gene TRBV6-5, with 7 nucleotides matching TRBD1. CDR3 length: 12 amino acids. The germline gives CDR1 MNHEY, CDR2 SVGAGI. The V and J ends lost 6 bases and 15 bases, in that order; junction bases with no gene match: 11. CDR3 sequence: CASRIRQGMMFF. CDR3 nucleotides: TGTGCCAGCAGAATTAGACAGGGTATGATGTTCTTC.

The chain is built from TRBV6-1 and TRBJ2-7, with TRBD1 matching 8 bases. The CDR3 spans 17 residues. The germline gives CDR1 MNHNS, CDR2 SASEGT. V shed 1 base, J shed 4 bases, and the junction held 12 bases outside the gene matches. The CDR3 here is CASSEVLGQGAGYEQYF. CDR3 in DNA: TGTGCCAGCAGTGAAGTGTTAGGGCAGGGGGCCGGGTACGAGCAGTACTTC.

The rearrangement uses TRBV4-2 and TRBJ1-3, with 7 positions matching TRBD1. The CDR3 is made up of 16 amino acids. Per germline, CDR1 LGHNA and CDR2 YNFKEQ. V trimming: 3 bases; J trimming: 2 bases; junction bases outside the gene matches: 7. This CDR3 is CASSQATGTPGNTIYF. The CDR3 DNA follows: TGTGCCAGCAGCCAGGCGACAGGGACGCCTGGAAACACCATATATTTT.

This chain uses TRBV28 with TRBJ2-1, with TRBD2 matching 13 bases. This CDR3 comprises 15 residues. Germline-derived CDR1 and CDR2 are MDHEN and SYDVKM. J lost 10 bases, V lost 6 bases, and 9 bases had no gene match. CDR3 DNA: TGTGCCAGCAGCCCAGGACTAGCGGGAGTTCAGGAGCAGTTCTTC. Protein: CASSPGLAGVQEQFF.

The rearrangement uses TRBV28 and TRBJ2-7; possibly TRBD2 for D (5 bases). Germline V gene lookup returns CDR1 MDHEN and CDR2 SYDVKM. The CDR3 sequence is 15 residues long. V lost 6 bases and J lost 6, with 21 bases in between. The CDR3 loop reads CASRGSRTSASEQYF. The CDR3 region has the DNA TGTGCCAGCAGAGGGTCCAGGACTTCAGCCAGCGAGCAGTACTTC.

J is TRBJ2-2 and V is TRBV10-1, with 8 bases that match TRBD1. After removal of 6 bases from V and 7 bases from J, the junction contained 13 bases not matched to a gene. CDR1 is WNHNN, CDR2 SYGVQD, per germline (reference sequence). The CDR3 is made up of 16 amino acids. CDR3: CASRSKGTGTIGELFF. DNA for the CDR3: TGCGCCAGCAGGAGCAAAGGGACAGGTACAATCGGGGAGCTGTTTTTT.

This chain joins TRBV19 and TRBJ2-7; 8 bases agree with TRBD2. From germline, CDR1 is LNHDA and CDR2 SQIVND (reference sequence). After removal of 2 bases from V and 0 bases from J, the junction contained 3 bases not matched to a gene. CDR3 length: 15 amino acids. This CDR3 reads CASSISGSGSYEQYF. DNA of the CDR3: TGTGCCAGTAGTATAAGCGGGAGCGGCTCCTACGAGCAGTACTTC.

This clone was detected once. CDR3 DNA sequence: TGTGCCAGCAGGGCGTGGAGGACAGGGCAGGGCTACACCTTC. This codes for CASRAWRTGQGYTF. The J gene is TRBJ1-2, the V gene TRBV6-1; TRBD1 matches 8 bases. There are 14 residues in the CDR3. The germline V gene has CDR1 MNHNS and CDR2 SASEGT. After removal of 6 bases from V and 8 bases from J, the junction contained 11 bases not matched to a gene.